This T cell receptor (beta chain) is drawn from a study of T cell responses to AZD1222 COVID-19 vaccine. General study results and limits: Spike-spanning, vaccine-associated CD4 TCRs were dominant at 160-218 and 743-854. White British ancestry dominated among donors, who included more females, and clonal diversity was possibly underestimated. After the peak T cell response, and only then, were repertoires sampled.

TCRdb keeps only in-frame clones here, not all; method: immunoSEQ multiplex PCR. The table includes some 100,000 clones, 70% to 90% detected once. Doses given second, at about 4 or about 12 weeks, were pooled. The table lists this clone with a few counts. Antigen unknown. Trimming removed 2 bases at V and 4 bases at J, with 11 bases between. The CDR3 extends over 15 amino acids. In germline, CDR1 is MGHDK, CDR2 SYGVNS. The source was peripheral blood, collected 28 days after the second AZD1222 dose. The chain carries TRBV25-1 and TRBJ2-2; D gene uncertain. This receptor was taken from an adult who received the AZD1222 COVID-19 vaccine. The CDR3 spells CASSEAGSRTGELFF. CDR3 in DNA: TGTGCCAGCAGTGAAGCCGGGTCCCGCACCGGGGAGCTGTTTTTT.